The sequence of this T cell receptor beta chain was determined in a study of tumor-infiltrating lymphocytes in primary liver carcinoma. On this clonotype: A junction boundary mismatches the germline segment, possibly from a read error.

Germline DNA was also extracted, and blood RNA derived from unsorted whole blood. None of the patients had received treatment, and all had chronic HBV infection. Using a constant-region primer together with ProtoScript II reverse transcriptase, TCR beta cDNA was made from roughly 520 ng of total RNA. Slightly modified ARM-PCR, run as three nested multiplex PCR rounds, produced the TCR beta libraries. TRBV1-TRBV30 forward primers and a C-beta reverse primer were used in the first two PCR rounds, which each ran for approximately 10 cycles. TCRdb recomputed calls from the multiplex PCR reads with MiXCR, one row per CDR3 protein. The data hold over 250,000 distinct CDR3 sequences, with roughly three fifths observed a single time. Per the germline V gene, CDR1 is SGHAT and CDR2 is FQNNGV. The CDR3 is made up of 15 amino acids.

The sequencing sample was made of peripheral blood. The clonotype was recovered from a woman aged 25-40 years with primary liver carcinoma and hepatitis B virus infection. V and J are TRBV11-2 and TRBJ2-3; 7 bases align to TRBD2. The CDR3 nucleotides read TGTGCCAGCAGCCCGTTCGGGACTATCTTGGATATGCAGTATTTT. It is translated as CASSPFGTILDMQYF.